This T cell receptor beta chain was sequenced during a study of shared clonotypes between healthy human individuals. On the study more broadly: In total, the donors were a couple of women and three men aged 18 to 49.

The donors, all of them Caucasian adults, lived in Nashville, Tennessee. CDR3 length: 16 amino acids. The V and J ends lost 2 bases and 6 bases, in that order; junction bases with no gene match: 10. The germline gives CDR1 MNHNY, CDR2 SVGAGI (reference sequence). Per the original methods: ImmunoSEQ junction-only sequences lacked quality scores, so their filtering differed. Clones were read by immunoSEQ multiplex PCR, and TCRdb kept only the in-frame ones, dropping some. For V, J and clone size, that table is used; D and trimming come from the DNA. Here the sample spans about 480,000 clones, about 75% being singletons.

This TCR came from a middle-aged woman in good health. Some clones in this sample may be carry-over from other donors' samples. Sequenced material: PBMCs. V is TRBV6-6 and J is TRBJ1-5; 7 positions agree with TRBD1. The CDR3 loop reads CASSYGRGDSAQPQHF. CDR3 DNA sequence: TGTGCCAGCAGTTACGGCAGGGGGGATAGTGCTCAGCCCCAGCATTTT.